In its sample, the clone carrying this T cell receptor (beta chain) was seen a few times. Antigen: not known. This entry belongs to a study of regulatory T cells in long-lasting Graves disease. The overall study: Persistent Graves' disease required over 5 years of antithyroid drugs and positive TSH receptor antibodies.

Study outcomes and limitations: TRBV28, TRBJ1-2 and TRBJ2-5 were favored in persistent disease.

Germline V gives CDR1 SGDLS, CDR2 YYNGEE. The CDR3 totals 14 residues. V lost 7 bases, J lost 0 bases, and 6 bases stayed unmatched. Building of the TCR beta libraries involved iRepertoire HTBI primers and Arm-PCR of CDR3 regions. Via MiXCR, TCRdb re-called the multiplex PCR reads, giving one row per CDR3 protein. The table records 400,000 to 500,000 distinct CDR3 sequences, 21% of them present only once. The time point is: persistent/refractory GD, antithyroid drugs over 5 years with positive TRAb. Construction of the TCR library relied on RNA isolated from PBMCs. The authors drew patients from an endocrinology department in Xi'an, China.

The clonotype originates from a female donor with Graves disease. The sequencing used peripheral blood mononuclear cells (PBMCs), collected when the disease was refractory, from a patient treated with antithyroid drugs. V and J are TRBV9 and TRBJ1-1; 7 bases are shared with TRBD1. CDR3 in DNA: TGTGCCAGCGGCGGCAGGGGGGTGAACACTGAAGCTTTCTTT. Translating it yields CASGGRGVNTEAFF.